The 20 T cell receptor beta chains below come from one sample, sequenced in a study of OX40 agonist ivuxolimab in advanced cancers. Library method: the immunoSEQ multiplex PCR assay. TCRdb mirrors the immuneACCESS table, restricted to in-frame sequences. Some clones are absent from its copies; in checked studies, under half trace to an unresolved V gene, and the reason for the others is unknown. Counted in this sample were some 19,000 clones; about 89% of them appeared once. About a sixth of the sample is taken by the ten largest. Specimen: CD4+ or CD8+ T cells sorted from blood, collected in a trial of the OX40 agonist ivuxolimab. These receptors originate from an adult with an advanced solid tumor such as melanoma, head and neck, liver or kidney cancer.

This chain uses TRBV4-3 with TRBJ1-2; 9 nucleotides align to TRBD1. Germline V gene data show CDR1 as LGHNA and CDR2 as YSLEER. After removal of 4 bases from V and 0 bases from J, the junction contained 15 bases not matched to a gene. The CDR3 sequence is 19 residues long. The CDR3: CASSRIRGDRVYPNYGYTF. The CDR3, as DNA: TGCGCCAGCAGCCGAATTCGTGGGGACAGGGTCTACCCTAACTATGGCTACACCTTC.

This chain links TRBV7-6 with TRBJ2-2, with 9 nucleotides matching TRBD1. Trimming at V came to 5 bases and at J to 5 bases, leaving 6 bases not matched to a gene. The CDR3 consists of 15 residues. Germline V gene sequence: CDR1 SGHVS, CDR2 FNYEAQ. Here the CDR3 reads CASSRGTGRTGELFF. Written as DNA, the CDR3 is TGTGCCAGCAGCCGTGGGACAGGGAGAACCGGGGAGCTGTTTTTT. The whole variable domain, filled in from reference TRBV7-6 and TRBJ2-2, reads GAGVSQSPRYKVTKRGQDVALRCDPISGHVSLYWYRQALGQGPEFLTYFNYEAQQDKSGLPNDRFSAERPEGSISTLTIQRTEQRDSAMYRCASSRGTGRTGELFFGEGSRLTVL.

V gene TRBV4-1 combines with J gene TRBJ1-5; possible D gene TRBD1, 5 bases. Germline values: CDR1 MGHRA, CDR2 YSYEKL. V was trimmed by 1 base and J by 9 bases, leaving 13 bases between them. This CDR3 contains 14 residues. This chain's CDR3 is CASSQGKGGGPQHF. The CDR3, as DNA: TGCGCCAGCAGCCAAGGGAAGGGCGGGGGGCCCCAGCATTTT.

The chain joins TRBV4-1 to TRBJ1-4; possibly TRBD1 for D (5 bases). The CDR3 sequence is 15 residues long. Germline V CDR1 and CDR2: MGHRA, YSYEKL. V was pared by 1 base and J by 6 bases, with 12 bases between. Written as DNA, the CDR3 is TGCGCCAGCAGCCAAGCAAACGGGGGACATGAAAAACTGTTTTTT. This gives the protein CASSQANGGHEKLFF.

V gene TRBV7-2 combines with J gene TRBJ1-2; no definite D call. V lost 2 bases, J lost 0 bases, and 7 bases lay in between. Germline lookup yields CDR1 SGHTA and CDR2 FQGNSA. The CDR3 covers 14 residues. The CDR3 reads CASSLTDPNYGYTF. Here the CDR3 DNA reads TGTGCCAGCAGCTTAACAGATCCTAACTATGGCTACACCTTC.

V and J are TRBV2 and TRBJ1-1; 8 nucleotides line up with TRBD1. This CDR3 has 14 amino acids. From germline, CDR1 is SNHLY and CDR2 FYNNEI. The trim removed 6 bases at V and 7 bases at J, leaving 10 bases unmatched. The CDR3 coding sequence is TGTGCCAGCAGCCTCCCCAGGGGGCCCGGTGAAGCTTTCTTT. This codes for CASSLPRGPGEAFF.

This chain uses TRBV29-1 with TRBJ2-2, with 7 nucleotides matching TRBD1. This CDR3 contains 13 residues. V shed 7 bases and J 7 bases; nucleotides not matched to a gene: 9. Per germline, CDR1 SQVTM and CDR2 ANQGSEA. The CDR3 DNA is TGCAGCGACCTGACAGGGACCGACGGGGAGCTGTTTTTT. Translation: CSDLTGTDGELFF.

The rearrangement uses TRBV5-5 and TRBJ1-2, with 9 bases identical to TRBD1. CDR3 length equals 16 residues. The ends lost 3 bases at V and 4 bases at J; junction bases unmatched: 10. Germline CDR1 and CDR2: SGHKS and YYEKEE (reference sequence). The DNA of the CDR3 is TGTGCCAGCAGCTCCACACACGAACAGGGGGCCTATGGCTACACCTTC. Residues: CASSSTHEQGAYGYTF.

The chain recombines TRBV9 with TRBJ1-1; D unclear. Germline-derived CDR1 and CDR2 are SGDLS and YYNGEE. CDR3 length: 14 amino acids. V dropped 4 bases and J dropped 4 bases, with 14 bases sitting between them. Here the CDR3 DNA reads TGTGCCAGCAGCACGGGCCCCGAAGGCACTGAAGCTTTCTTT. Amino acids: CASSTGPEGTEAFF.

The count of this clone is one. The chain couples TRBV6-4 to TRBJ1-1; 10 positions match TRBD1. V shed 1 base, J shed 5 bases, and the junction held 4 bases outside the gene matches. The germline gives CDR1 MRHNA, CDR2 SNTAGT. The CDR3 length is 15 residues. The CDR3 nucleotides are TGTGCCAGCAGTGACTTCGGGACAGGGGATACTGAAGCTTTCTTT. Translation gives CASSDFGTGDTEAFF.

This clone appeared a single time. The V gene is TRBV5-6, the J gene TRBJ2-7; 8 bases line up with TRBD1. V lost 4 bases, J lost 0 bases, and 9 bases stayed unmatched. Germline V gene data show CDR1 as SGHDT and CDR2 as YYEEEE. The CDR3 spans 16 residues. The CDR3 is CASSRTGGPPSYEQYF. The CDR3 bases are TGTGCCAGCAGCCGTACAGGGGGGCCTCCCTCCTACGAGCAGTACTTC.

The chain employs TRBV7-9 and TRBJ2-7, with D uncertain. Germline V lookup: CDR1 SEHNR, CDR2 FQNEAQ (reference sequence). V was pared by 0 bases and J by 3 bases, with 6 bases between. The CDR3 loop spans 13 amino acids. The CDR3 DNA reads as TGTGCCAGCAGCTTAGCGCTCCGCTACGAGCAGTACTTC. Translation gives CASSLALRYEQYF.

A single count supports this clone. This rearrangement joins TRBV4-1 to TRBJ1-1; D is ambiguous. The CDR3 length is 14 residues. V was clipped by 4 bases and J by 8 bases, with 17 bases between them. Germline loops: CDR1 MGHRA, CDR2 YSYEKL. This chain's CDR3 is CASSPQGAPHEAFF. Written as DNA, the CDR3 is TGCGCCAGCAGCCCGCAAGGAGCCCCTCACGAAGCTTTCTTT.

CDR3: CASSYTETGGDGYTF. CDR3 DNA sequence: TGTGCCAGCAGTTACACCGAGACAGGGGGCGATGGCTACACCTTC. The chain combines TRBV6-5 with TRBJ1-2, with TRBD1 matching 10 bases. Trimming removed 2 bases from V and 6 bases from J; junction bases left unmatched: 6. The CDR3 has 15 amino acids. Germline CDR1 and CDR2: MNHEY and SVGAGI.

This clone showed up just once. CDR3 DNA: TGTGCCAGCAGCTTGGTCCTAGCGGGGGACAACACCGGGGAGCTGTTTTTT. Its protein is CASSLVLAGDNTGELFF. The chain links TRBV11-2 to TRBJ2-2, with 10 bases aligning to TRBD2. The germline gives CDR1 SGHAT, CDR2 FQNNGV. The CDR3 is 17 amino acids. The junction had 6 bases not matched to a gene; V was cut back by 3 bases and J by 2 bases.

This clone was seen a few times. CDR3 in DNA: TGTGCCTGGAGTGACGGGGACAGTACTAGCACAGATACGCAGTATTTT. The encoded protein is CAWSDGDSTSTDTQYF. V is TRBV30 and J is TRBJ2-3; 7 bases line up with TRBD1. This CDR3 comprises 16 residues. The V and J ends lost 1 base and 0 bases, in that order; junction bases with no gene match: 7. The germline V gene encodes CDR1 GTSNPN and CDR2 SVGIG (reference sequence).

V is TRBV7-9 and J is TRBJ2-3; 11 bases agree with TRBD1. The germline V gene encodes CDR1 SEHNR and CDR2 FQNEAQ (reference sequence). V lost 5 bases to trimming and J lost 1 base; unmatched junction nucleotides: 5. The length of the CDR3 is 16 residues. The DNA of the CDR3 is TGTGCCAGCAGCGCCGGACAGGGGGCGCGCACAGATACGCAGTATTTT. Protein sequence: CASSAGQGARTDTQYF.

The V and J genes are TRBV11-2 and TRBJ1-2; no clear D. Germline V gives CDR1 SGHAT, CDR2 FQNNGV. The CDR3 totals 15 residues. The V end was cut by 5 bases, the J end by 6 bases, with 19 bases between. The CDR3 region is CASSPPGSPEDGYTF. The CDR3 DNA reads as TGTGCCAGCAGCCCGCCCGGGTCCCCAGAAGATGGCTACACCTTC.

The chain carries TRBV7-8 and TRBJ2-3; D ambiguous. This CDR3 comprises 13 residues. Germline V CDR1 and CDR2: SGHVS, FQNEAQ. Trimming took 5 bases from V and 6 from J, leaving 12 bases between them. The CDR3, as DNA: TGTGCCAGCAGCCCCATTCTAGGCGATACGCAGTATTTT. It yields the protein CASSPILGDTQYF.

The chain carries TRBV30 and TRBJ1-2, with a possible D match to TRBD1 (5 bases). Trimming took 0 bases from V and 4 from J, leaving 12 bases between them. Germline V CDR1 and CDR2: GTSNPN, SVGIG (reference sequence). The CDR3 sequence is 14 residues long. This chain's CDR3 is CAWSVIGGFYGYTF. CDR3 DNA: TGTGCCTGGAGTGTAATCGGGGGTTTCTATGGCTACACCTTC.